The rows below give T cell receptor beta chains drawn from one sample of a study of breast tumors, draining lymph nodes, adjacent tissues. Each CDR3 protein is one row after TCRdb ran MiXCR on the multiplex PCR reads. The table lists about 22,000 distinct CDR3 sequences, roughly 55% of them singletons. The sample was breast tumor tissue. The receptors come from a female donor with breast cancer. Some clones in this sample may be carry-over from other donors' samples. Each CDR3 is given with its conserved first and last residue. D genes are given only for firm matches. Size values are once, few and many counts, or a class for expanded clones, and some rows have none.

J | V | size | D | length | DNA | CDR3
TRBJ2-1 | TRBV5-1 | once | NA | 12 | TGCGCCAGCAGCTTGTTAGGAAATGAGCAGTTCTTC | CASSLLGNEQFF
TRBJ2-3 | TRBV5-4 | NA | TRBD1 | 15 | TGTGCCAGCAGCCCGGGGACAGGGTCCACAGATACGCAGTATTTT | CASSPGTGSTDTQYF
TRBJ1-2 | TRBV28 | many | NA | 14 | TGTGCCAGCAGCCAATCCGGGACCCTCTATGGCTACACCTTC | CASSQSGTLYGYTF
TRBJ1-4 | TRBV20-1 | few | NA | 10 | TGCAGTGCTAGGAAAGAAAAACTGTTTTTT | CSARKEKLFF
TRBJ2-5 | TRBV5-4 | NA | NA | 14 | TGTGCCAGCAGCTTTGGAGGGAACCAAGAGACCCAGTACTTC | CASSFGGNQETQYF
TRBJ2-7 | TRBV4-1 | NA | NA | 12 | TGCGCCAGCAGCAATTTTGCCTACGAGCAGTACTTC | CASSNFAYEQYF
TRBJ2-3 | TRBV29-1 | NA | NA | 10 | TGCAGCGTCTATCGGGATACGCAGTATTTT | CSVYRDTQYF
TRBJ1-6 | TRBV27 | many | NA | 15 | TGTGCCAGCAGTGGGGGGGTAACCTATAATTCACCCCTCCACTTT | CASSGGVTYNSPLHF
TRBJ2-7 | TRBV27 | many | TRBD1 | 12 | TGTGCCAGCAACGACAGGGTGGGGGAGCAGTACTTC | CASNDRVGEQYF
TRBJ2-3 | TRBV6-2/TRBV6-3 | many | TRBD2 | 19 | TGTGCCAGCAGTACTCGGACTAGCGGGAGGGAAGTAGACACAGATACGCAGTATTTT | CASSTRTSGREVDTDTQYF
TRBJ1-5 | TRBV20-1 | once | TRBD1 | 13 | TGCAGTGCTACCAGACAGGGGAACGGGCCCCAGCATTTT | CSATRQGNGPQHF
TRBJ1-2 | TRBV29-1 | NA | NA | 11 | TGCAGCGTTGTCGGAGGGAGCGGCTACACCTTC | CSVVGGSGYTF
TRBJ2-3 | TRBV9 | NA | TRBD2 | 18 | TGTGCCAGCAGCGTAGATCGCGGTCTAGCGGAATCCACAGATACGCAGTATTTT | CASSVDRGLAESTDTQYF
TRBJ2-3 | TRBV6-2/TRBV6-3 | many | TRBD2 | 17 | TGTGCCAGCAGTCACTCGAGAGCGGGGGGGCAGACAGATACGCAGTATTTT | CASSHSRAGGQTDTQYF
TRBJ1-1 | TRBV7-9 | many | TRBD1 | 12 | TGTGCCAGCAGCTTAAGGGACAGGGAGGCTTTCTTT | CASSLRDREAFF
TRBJ2-2 | TRBV19 | many | TRBD2 | 17 | TGTGCCAGTAGTATAGCCCTAGCGGGGGGGCAGCTCGGGGAGCTGTTTTTT | CASSIALAGGQLGELFF
TRBJ2-7 | TRBV20-1 | NA | TRBD2 | 15 | TGCAGTGCTAGACGGCAGACTAGCGGGAGACACGAGCAGTACTTC | CSARRQTSGRHEQYF
TRBJ2-1 | TRBV2 | NA | TRBD2 | 12 | TGTGCCAGCAGGAGGGACTACCAAGAGCAGTTCTTC | CASRRDYQEQFF
TRBJ1-1 | TRBV5-6 | NA | NA | 16 | TGTGCCAGCAGCTTGGCGGTTCCTAGCTCCGGGACTGAAGCTTTCTTT | CASSLAVPSSGTEAFF
TRBJ1-2 | TRBV9 | NA | TRBD1 | 14 | TGTGCCAGCAGCGTTGGGACAGGGGGCACTGGCTACACCTTC | CASSVGTGGTGYTF
TRBJ1-1 | TRBV5-1 | many | NA | 14 | TGCGCCAGCAGCTACGGACAGCTTCGCACTGAAGCTTTCTTT | CASSYGQLRTEAFF
TRBJ1-3 | TRBV5-1 | many | TRBD1 | 16 | TGCGCCAGCAGCTCATCGGGACAGCACTTTGGAAACACCATATATTTT | CASSSSGQHFGNTIYF
TRBJ2-3 | TRBV2 | NA | NA | 10 | TGTGCCAGCAAGGGTACTCTGCAGTATTTT | CASKGTLQYF